The clone carrying this TCR beta chain appeared a few times. V was clipped by 4 bases and J by 4 bases, with 19 bases between them. This CDR3 comprises 16 residues. Germline V gene lookup returns CDR1 SGHKS and CDR2 YYEKEE (reference sequence). This record comes from a study of blood T cell repertoires in COVID-19. Study summary: Material from acute and convalescent COVID-19 was sourced from the United States, Italy and Spain. In each case, the material was cDNA or gDNA derived from T cells, B-cell-depleted T cells, or PBMCs.

As handled by the study authors: Amplification with reference gene primers provided the estimates of nucleated cell counts. The protocol was immunoSEQ multiplex PCR, while the TCRdb copy is restricted to in-frame clones and leaves out a portion. V and J calls and clone size are as listed in that table; D and trimming were resolved from the DNA. The table includes 30,000 to 45,000 clones, 80% to 90% detected once. This receptor was obtained from a man between 60 and 75 years old in a cohort sampled during active COVID-19. The material sequenced was peripheral blood. This rearrangement joins TRBV5-5 to TRBJ2-3; D might be TRBD1 (6 bases). The CDR3 DNA reads TGTGCCAGCAGCCCCCGCCCAAACAGGGACGCAGATACGCAGTATTTT. Its translation: CASSPRPNRDADTQYF.